The 11 T cell receptor beta chains reported below all come from one sample, sequenced in a study of blood T cell repertoires in COVID-19. Sequencing used immunoSEQ multiplex PCR; TCRdb keeps in-frame clones, though not all of them. In the table there are more than 85,000 clones, roughly 79% of which are singletons. Sequencing input: peripheral blood. These TCRs come from an elderly woman with active or convalescent COVID-19.

In its sample, this clone was seen once. The J gene is TRBJ2-5, the V gene TRBV23-1, with TRBD2 as a possible D gene (8 bases). TRBV23-1 is marked as an open reading frame, function uncertain. This CDR3 is built from 16 residues. The germline V and J ends were trimmed by 7 bases and 2 bases, with 20 bases remaining between them. CDR3 nucleotide sequence: TGCGCCAGCAATCGGGGGGGGGACAGATGGCAAGAGACCCAGTACTTC. The encoded protein is CASNRGGDRWQETQYF.

This clone was observed a single time. The J gene is TRBJ2-7, the V gene TRBV30; tentative D call: TRBD2 (6 bases). The length of the CDR3 is 12 residues. The V end lost 5 bases, the J end lost 0 bases, and 8 bases lay between the germline ends. CDR1 and CDR2 (germline): GTSNPN, SVGIG (reference sequence). The CDR3 protein is CAWAGSSYEQYF. CDR3 bases: TGTGCCTGGGCCGGGAGCTCCTACGAGCAGTACTTC.

This rearrangement joins TRBV19 to TRBJ2-7; 12 bases align to TRBD2. Losses at the gene ends were 5 bases for V and 6 bases for J; bases not matched to a gene: 8. CDR3 length: 15 amino acids. Germline V gene lookup returns CDR1 LNHDA and CDR2 SQIVND (reference sequence). In DNA, the CDR3 is TGTGCCAGTAGTCAACTGACTAGCGGGAGTCCCGAGCAGTACTTC. Residues: CASSQLTSGSPEQYF.

The J gene is TRBJ1-2, the V gene TRBV5-1; 8 bases are shared with TRBD1. V lost 4 bases and J lost 2; bases outside the gene matches: 7. Germline CDR1 SGHRS, CDR2 YFSETQ. CDR3 length: 15 residues. The CDR3 region has the DNA TGCGCCAGCAGCCCGGTGACAGGGGCCAACTATGGCTACACCTTC. Amino acids: CASSPVTGANYGYTF.

This clone came up a few times. The chain links TRBV28 to TRBJ1-6; no clear D gene. CDR1 is MDHEN and CDR2 is SYDVKM in the germline V gene. Trimming took off 2 bases at V and 11 bases at J, with 7 bases between the two ends. The CDR3 has 12 amino acids. The CDR3 sequence is CASSLQFAPLHF. DNA of the CDR3: TGTGCCAGCAGTTTACAGTTCGCACCCCTCCACTTT. The full variable domain, with the rest looked up from reference TRBV28 and TRBJ1-6, is DVKVTQSSRYLVKRTGEKVFLECVQDMDHENMFWYRQDPGLGLRLIYFSYDVKMKEKGDIPEGYSVSREKKERFSLILESASTNQTSMYLCASSLQFAPLHFGNGTRLTVT.

The chain employs TRBV7-9 and TRBJ2-1; no reliable D call. V was pared by 1 base and J by 4 bases, with 14 bases between. The CDR3 loop spans 16 amino acids. Germline lookup yields CDR1 SEHNR and CDR2 FQNEAQ (reference sequence). CDR3 DNA: TGTGCCAGCAGCTTAGTTAACTTGGTCTCTTACAATGAGCAGTTCTTC. It translates to CASSLVNLVSYNEQFF.

Here the CDR3 DNA reads TGCGCCAGCAGCCTGTGGGGCCTAGGCTACGAGCAGTACTTC. It yields the protein CASSLWGLGYEQYF. The chain recombines TRBV5-1 with TRBJ2-7; D is perhaps TRBD1 (5 bases). V was pared by 4 bases and J by 3 bases, with 14 bases between. Germline-derived CDR1 and CDR2 are SGHRS and YFSETQ. The CDR3 runs to 14 residues.

This clone appeared once. V gene TRBV29-1 combines with J gene TRBJ2-1; 11 positions match TRBD2. The CDR3 is made up of 15 amino acids. The germline V gene has CDR1 SQVTM and CDR2 ANQGSEA. V shed 6 bases, J shed 6 bases, and the junction held 10 bases outside the gene matches. The CDR3: CSVLLAGDLFNEQFF. The CDR3 DNA is TGCAGCGTATTACTAGCGGGAGATCTTTTCAATGAGCAGTTCTTC.

The chain joins TRBV4-1 to TRBJ1-2, with D hard to call. From germline, CDR1 is MGHRA and CDR2 YSYEKL. CDR3 length: 15 amino acids. Between the trimmed V and J ends, which lost 2 bases and 5 bases, there was a span of 15 bases. The CDR3 DNA is TGCGCCAGCAGCCAAACGGAGAGCGGGCCTTATGGCTACACCTTC. It yields the protein CASSQTESGPYGYTF.

The chain is built from TRBV5-1 and TRBJ2-1, with TRBD2 matching over 11 bases. The CDR3 sequence is 16 residues long. Germline CDR1 SGHRS, CDR2 YFSETQ. V shed 0 bases, J shed 13 bases, and the junction held 12 bases outside the gene matches. CDR3 amino acids: CASSLDASGRTPSQFF. CDR3 DNA: TGCGCCAGCAGCTTGGATGCTAGCGGGAGGACCCCCTCCCAGTTCTTC.

This clone was detected a few times. V is TRBV28 and J is TRBJ2-7, with TRBD2 matching over 9 bases. Germline loops: CDR1 MDHEN, CDR2 SYDVKM. The CDR3 length is 13 residues. V was clipped by 6 bases and J by 7 bases; unmatched bases: 7. DNA for the CDR3: TGTGCCAGCAGGCAGGGACTAGCTAAAGAGCAGTACTTC. Protein product: CASRQGLAKEQYF.